A selection of T cell receptor beta chains follows, all from one sample in a study of shared clonotypes between healthy human individuals. The method was immunoSEQ multiplex PCR; TCRdb's version includes in-frame clones alone and lacks a portion of them. The profile shows some 700,000 clones, roughly 87% of them singletons. Sequencing was performed on memory CD8+ T cells from PBMCs. These receptors were collected from a man aged 18 to 30 in good health. Some clones in this sample may be carry-over from other donors' samples. CDR3s include the opening cysteine and the closing phenylalanine or tryptophan. D genes are given only for firm matches. Clone size is not always given. Where it is, it says once, few, many or a class for expanded clones.

TRBJ2-6,TRBV7-8,TRBD2,NA,TGTGCCAGCACCGTGACTAGCGGTGGGGCCAACGTCCTGACTTTC,CASTVTSGGANVLTF
TRBJ1-2,TRBV9,NA,once,TGTGCCAGCAGCGTAGCCAGGGAAAAGTACGGCTACACCTTC,CASSVAREKYGYTF
TRBJ1-6,TRBV27,NA,NA,TGTGCCAGCAGTTACCACAGCCTTTTAGAACCCCTCCACTTT,CASSYHSLLEPLHF
TRBJ1-2,TRBV7-6,NA,NA,TGTGCCAGCAGGGGAGGGCAGGACTATGGCTACACCTTC,CASRGGQDYGYTF
TRBJ1-1,TRBV28,NA,NA,TGTGCCAGCAGTTTCCCCTCGACCCTGAACACTGAAGCTTTCTTT,CASSFPSTLNTEAFF
TRBJ2-2,TRBV27,TRBD1,NA,TGTGCCAGCACGCAGACAGGGGCCACCGGGGAGCTGTTTTTT,CASTQTGATGELFF
TRBJ1-2,TRBV7-9,NA,few,TGTGCCAGCAGCTCCGGACGGATACTTAACTATGGCTACACCTTC,CASSSGRILNYGYTF
TRBJ2-1,TRBV4-1,NA,NA,TGCGCCAGCAGCCAAAGTCTAATGGCAATCAATGAGCAGTTCTTC,CASSQSLMAINEQFF
TRBJ2-3,TRBV4-1,NA,NA,TGCGCCAGCAGCCAAGGACTAGTATTCTCAGATACGCAGTATTTT,CASSQGLVFSDTQYF
TRBJ2-2,TRBV30,TRBD1,few,TGTGCCTGGAGTGCCCCGGGACAGGGGGTACTCGGGGAGCTGTTTTTT,CAWSAPGQGVLGELFF
TRBJ2-7,TRBV4-1,TRBD1,NA,TGCGCCAGCAGCCAAGGGACGTGGGACAGCACCTACGAGCAGTACTTC,CASSQGTWDSTYEQYF